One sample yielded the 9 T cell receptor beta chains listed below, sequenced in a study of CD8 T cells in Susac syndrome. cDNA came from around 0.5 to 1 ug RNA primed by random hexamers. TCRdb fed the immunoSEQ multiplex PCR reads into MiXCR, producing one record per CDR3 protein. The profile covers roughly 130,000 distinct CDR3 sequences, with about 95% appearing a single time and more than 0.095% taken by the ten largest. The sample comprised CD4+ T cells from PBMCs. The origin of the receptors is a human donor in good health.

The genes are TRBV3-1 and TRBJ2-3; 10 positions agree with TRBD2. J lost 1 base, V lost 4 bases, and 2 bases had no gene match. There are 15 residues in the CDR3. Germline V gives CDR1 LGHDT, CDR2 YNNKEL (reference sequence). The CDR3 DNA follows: TGTGCCAGCAGCCCCGGACTAGCGGGCACAGATACGCAGTATTTT. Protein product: CASSPGLAGTDTQYF.

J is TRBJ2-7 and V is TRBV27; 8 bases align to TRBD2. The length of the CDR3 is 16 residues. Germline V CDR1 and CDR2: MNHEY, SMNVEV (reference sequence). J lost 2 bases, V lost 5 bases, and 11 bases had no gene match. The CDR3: CASSLAGRSGAYEQYF. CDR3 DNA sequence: TGTGCCAGCAGTCTAGCGGGTAGGAGCGGGGCCTACGAGCAGTACTTC.

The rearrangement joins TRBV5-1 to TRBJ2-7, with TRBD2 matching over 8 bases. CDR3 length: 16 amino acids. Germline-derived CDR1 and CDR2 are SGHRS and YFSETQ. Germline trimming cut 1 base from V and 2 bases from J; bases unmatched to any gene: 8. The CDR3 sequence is CASSLIAREGPYEQYF. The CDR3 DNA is TGCGCCAGCAGCTTGATAGCCCGGGAGGGCCCCTACGAGCAGTACTTC.

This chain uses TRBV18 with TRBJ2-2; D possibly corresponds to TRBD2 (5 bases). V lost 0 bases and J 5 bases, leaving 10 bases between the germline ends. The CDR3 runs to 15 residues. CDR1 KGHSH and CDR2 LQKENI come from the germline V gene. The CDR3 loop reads CASSPPGQRTGELFF. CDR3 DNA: TGTGCCAGCTCACCACCTGGTCAGCGGACCGGGGAGCTGTTTTTT.

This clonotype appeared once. Written as DNA, the CDR3 is TGCGCCAGCAGCTTCCTAGCGGAAAGACGCTACGAGCAGTACTTC. Translated: CASSFLAERRYEQYF. The chain uses TRBV5-1 and TRBJ2-7, with TRBD2 identical over 7 bases. Looked up from germline, CDR1 is SGHRS and CDR2 is YFSETQ. This CDR3 is built from 15 residues. With 2 bases clipped from V and 3 bases from J, the junction kept 8 bases outside the gene matches. Looking up the rest from reference TRBV5-1 and TRBJ2-7 gives the full variable domain: KAGVTQTPRYLIKTRGQQVTLSCSPISGHRSVSWYQQTPGQGLQFLFEYFSETQRNKGNFPGRFSGRQFSNSRSEMNVSTLELGDSALYLCASSFLAERRYEQYFGPGTRLTVT.

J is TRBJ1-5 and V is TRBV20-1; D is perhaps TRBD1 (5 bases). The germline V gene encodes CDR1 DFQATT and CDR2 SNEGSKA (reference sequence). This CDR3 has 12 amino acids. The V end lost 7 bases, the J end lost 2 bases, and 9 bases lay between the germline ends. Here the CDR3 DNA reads TGCAGTGGGGGGGGTGGCAATCAGCCCCAGCATTTT. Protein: CSGGGGNQPQHF.

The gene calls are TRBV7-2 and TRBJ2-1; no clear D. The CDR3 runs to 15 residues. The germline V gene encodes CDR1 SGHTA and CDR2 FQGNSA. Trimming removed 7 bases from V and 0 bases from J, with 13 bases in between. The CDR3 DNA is TGTGCCAGCACCAAACCGAGTAGCTCCTACAATGAGCAGTTCTTC. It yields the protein CASTKPSSSYNEQFF. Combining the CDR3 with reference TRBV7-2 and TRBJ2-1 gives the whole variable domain GAGVSQSPSNKVTEKGKDVELRCDPISGHTALYWYRQSLGQGLEFLIYFQGNSAPDKSGLPSDRFSAERTGGSVSTLTIQRTQQEDSAVYLCASTKPSSSYNEQFFGPGTRLTVL.

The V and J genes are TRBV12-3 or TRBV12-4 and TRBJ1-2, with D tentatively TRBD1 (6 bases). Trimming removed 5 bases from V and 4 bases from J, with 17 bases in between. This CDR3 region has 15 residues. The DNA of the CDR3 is TGTGCCAGCAGTCAAGAGACAGGCCCTGGCTATGGCTACACCTTC. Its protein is CASSQETGPGYGYTF.

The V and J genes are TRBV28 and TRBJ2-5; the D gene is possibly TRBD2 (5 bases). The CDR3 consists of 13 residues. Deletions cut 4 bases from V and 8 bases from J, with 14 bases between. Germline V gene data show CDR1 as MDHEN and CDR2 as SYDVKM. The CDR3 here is CASSSGLLVTQYF. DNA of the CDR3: TGTGCCAGCAGTTCAGGACTCTTAGTCACCCAGTACTTC. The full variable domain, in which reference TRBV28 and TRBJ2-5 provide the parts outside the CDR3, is DVKVTQSSRYLVKRTGEKVFLECVQDMDHENMFWYRQDPGLGLRLIYFSYDVKMKEKGDIPEGYSVSREKKERFSLILESASTNQTSMYLCASSSGLLVTQYFGPGTRLLVL.